One sample yielded the 14 T cell receptor beta chains listed below, sequenced in a study of T cells in Graves' hyperthyroidism and ophthalmopathy. Authors of the study amplified TCR beta CDR3 regions from RNA transcripts. Initially, a first-round RT-PCR of the TCR CDR3 employed the HTBI primer set. MiXCR was run by TCRdb on the multiplex PCR reads, yielding one entry per CDR3 protein. The repertoire includes approximately 430,000 distinct CDR3 sequences, 15% to 18% of them detected once, and around an eighth sits in the top ten. Source material: blood. These receptors were obtained from a woman aged 18-30 years with Graves' hyperthyroidism.

V and J are TRBV2 and TRBJ1-6; 10 bases align to TRBD1. CDR1 and CDR2 (germline): SNHLY, FYNNEI. With V trimmed by 7 bases and J by 12 bases, 6 bases remained unmatched. The CDR3 is made up of 13 amino acids. The DNA for the CDR3 is TGTGCCAGCACATGGGGACAGGGGTTACCCCTCCACTTT. It specifies CASTWGQGLPLHF.

Many counts were recorded for this clonotype. The rearrangement joins TRBV20-1 to TRBJ1-5, with D perhaps matching TRBD1 (5 bases). CDR1 DFQATT and CDR2 SNEGSKA come from the germline V gene (reference sequence). V lost 6 bases to trimming and J lost 0 bases, with 15 bases between them. This CDR3 contains 15 residues. CDR3 sequence reads: CSARQGPLSNQPQHF. The DNA for the CDR3 is TGCAGTGCGAGGCAGGGCCCGCTTAGCAATCAGCCCCAGCATTTT.

This clonotype was observed at least ten times. This chain uses TRBV6-1 with TRBJ1-1; no reliable D call. CDR3 length: 13 residues. V shed 2 bases and J shed 0 bases, with 4 bases lying between them. In germline, CDR1 is MNHNS, CDR2 SASEGT. DNA of the CDR3: TGTGCCAGCAGTGAAAGCCTGAACACTGAAGCTTTCTTT. Encoded protein: CASSESLNTEAFF.

In its sample, this clonotype was seen a few times. The rearrangement joins TRBV6-1 to TRBJ1-3, with 10 positions matching TRBD1. This CDR3 is 16 amino acids long. Germline trimming cut 6 bases from V and 4 bases from J; bases unmatched to any gene: 9. Germline CDR1 and CDR2: MNHNS and SASEGT. This CDR3 is CASSATTGGAGNTIYF. CDR3 in DNA: TGTGCCAGCAGCGCCACGACAGGGGGCGCGGGAAACACCATATATTTT.

V and J are TRBV4-1 and TRBJ1-4, with D hard to call. Trimming removed 1 base at V and 8 bases at J, with 8 bases between. Germline CDR1 reads MGHRA; CDR2 reads YSYEKL. This CDR3 contains 13 residues. The CDR3, as DNA: TGCGCCAGCAGCCAAGGGGAGCGAGAAAAACTGTTTTTT. It encodes CASSQGEREKLFF.

In nucleotides, the CDR3 is TGCAGTGCTAGAGAGAAGAGGATGCCGAACACTGAAGCTTTCTTT. This encodes CSAREKRMPNTEAFF. The gene calls are TRBV20-1 and TRBJ1-1; D not resolved. V was trimmed by 0 bases and J by 1 base, leaving 12 bases between them. CDR3 size: 15 residues. Germline V gives CDR1 DFQATT, CDR2 SNEGSKA (reference sequence).

This clonotype has a handful of counts. The chain couples TRBV27 to TRBJ1-5, with D possibly TRBD1 on 5 matching bases. Between the trimmed V and J ends, which lost 8 bases and 1 base, there was a span of 9 bases. This CDR3 has 13 amino acids. Germline CDR1 MNHEY, CDR2 SMNVEV (reference sequence). This CDR3 reads CASPPGSNQPQHF. CDR3 DNA: TGTGCCAGCCCGCCAGGGAGCAATCAGCCCCAGCATTTT.

This clonotype was seen more than once but under ten times. The V call is TRBV18, the J call TRBJ1-5; no definite D call. This CDR3 has 14 residues. From germline, CDR1 is KGHSH and CDR2 LQKENI. V lost 4 bases and J 0 bases, leaving 7 bases between the germline ends. The CDR3 DNA sequence: TGTGCCAGCTCACAAGGGATTAGCAATCAGCCCCAGCATTTT. It yields the protein CASSQGISNQPQHF.

There are many counts of this clonotype. CDR3: CASSRGLAGGYEQFF. CDR3 nucleotide sequence: TGTGCCAGCAGCCGGGGACTAGCGGGGGGATATGAGCAGTTCTTC. The chain couples TRBV11-1 to TRBJ2-1; 15 bases fit TRBD2. This CDR3 contains 15 residues. Germline-derived CDR1 and CDR2 are SGHAT and FQDESV (reference sequence). V trimming: 5 bases; J trimming: 8 bases; junction bases outside the gene matches: 4.

This clonotype was seen repeatedly, ten times or more. This rearrangement joins TRBV27 to TRBJ1-2; a possible D gene is TRBD1 (5 bases). Trimming removed 3 bases at V and 5 bases at J, with 10 bases between. The CDR3 contains 13 residues. CDR1 is MNHEY, CDR2 SMNVEV, per germline (reference sequence). The CDR3 is CASSLQGGYGYTF. For the CDR3, the DNA is TGTGCCAGCAGTTTGCAGGGAGGGTATGGCTACACCTTC.

Many counts were recorded for this clonotype. The V gene is TRBV18, the J gene TRBJ2-7, with D possibly matching TRBD2 (5 bases). CDR1 is KGHSH, CDR2 LQKENI, per germline. This CDR3 has 16 amino acids. V shed 1 base and J shed 5 bases, with 18 bases lying between them. The CDR3 loop is CASSPLSGSIVDEQYF. The CDR3 nucleotides read TGTGCCAGCTCACCACTCAGCGGCAGCATAGTGGACGAGCAGTACTTC. Combining the CDR3 with reference TRBV18 and TRBJ2-7 gives the whole variable domain NAGVMQNPRHLVRRRGQEARLRCSPMKGHSHVYWYRQLPEEGLKFMVYLQKENIIDESGMPKERFSAEFPKEGPSILRIQQVVRGDSAAYFCASSPLSGSIVDEQYFGPGTRLTVT.

This clonotype has a handful of counts. The chain uses TRBV5-1 and TRBJ2-2, with TRBD2 matching over 7 bases. The CDR3 is 16 amino acids. Germline V CDR1 and CDR2: SGHRS, YFSETQ. The V segment lost 5 bases and the J segment 2 bases; nucleotides outside the gene matches: 9. CDR3 sequence (DNA): TGCGCCAGCAGTCGCCTTGGGACTATCAACACCGGGGAGCTGTTTTTT. This gives the protein CASSRLGTINTGELFF.

The chain links TRBV19 to TRBJ1-1; D is ambiguous. Trimming pared 1 base from V and 2 bases from J, leaving 5 bases between. In germline, CDR1 is LNHDA, CDR2 SQIVND (reference sequence). This CDR3 spans 13 amino acids. CDR3 region: CASSIAANTEAFF. The CDR3 region has the DNA TGTGCCAGTAGTATAGCTGCTAACACTGAAGCTTTCTTT.

There are many counts of this clonotype. The V call is TRBV3-1, the J call TRBJ2-3; perhaps TRBD2 as D (6 bases). Looked up from germline, CDR1 is LGHDT and CDR2 is YNNKEL (reference sequence). V lost 4 bases and J lost 5, with 19 bases in between. The CDR3 sequence is 16 residues long. The DNA of the CDR3 is TGTGCCAGCAGCCCGACGGGGGAGGAGTTACAAGATACGCAGTATTTT. This codes for CASSPTGEELQDTQYF.